This T cell receptor beta chain came from a study of blood T cell repertoires in COVID-19. Overall study context: The study drew acute and convalescent COVID-19 samples from the United States, Italy and Spain. In each case, the material was cDNA or gDNA derived from T cells, B-cell-depleted T cells, or PBMCs.

As processed by the authors: Amplification of reference gene primers was used by the study to estimate nucleated cell counts. This table comes from immunoSEQ multiplex PCR, and its TCRdb copy is limited to in-frame clones, with some not included. V and J calls plus clone size are reproduced from that table; the DNA served to infer D and trimming. The sample holds approximately 88,000 clones, approximately 80% seen once. Trimming at V came to 4 bases and at J to 4 bases, leaving 5 bases not matched to a gene. There are 13 residues in the CDR3. Germline CDR1 SGHRS, CDR2 YFSETQ. The V call is TRBV5-1, the J call TRBJ2-7; 7 bases align to TRBD1. The source material was peripheral blood. The clonotype originates from an elderly woman with acute or convalescent COVID-19. Here the CDR3 reads CASSVGQPYEQYF. CDR3 sequence (DNA): TGCGCCAGCAGCGTGGGACAGCCATACGAGCAGTACTTC.